This TCR beta chain was identified in a study of T cells in Graves' hyperthyroidism and ophthalmopathy. Regarding the study as a whole: Ophthalmopathy was predicted by the model a median of around 5.9 months ahead of onset. Expanded thyroid clonotypes (above 0.001) were mostly also found in blood.

Stability of Graves' hyperthyroidism was defined as absent ophthalmopathy progression within 18 months. The CDR3 regions of TCR beta were amplified from RNA transcripts. The primer set for the first-round RT-PCR of the TCR CDR3 was HTBI. One entry per CDR3 protein, called by TCRdb with MiXCR from the multiplex PCR reads. Among around 420,000 distinct CDR3 sequences listed, around 14% were seen once. With regard to this clonotype: Its specificity is not known.

With 0 bases removed from V and 8 bases from J, the gap between germline ends came to 13 bases. CDR3 length equals 14 residues. The germline V gene has CDR1 LNHDA and CDR2 SQIVND (reference sequence). Sequencing was done on a sample of blood. The sequence was collected from a woman aged 18-29 years with Graves' hyperthyroidism. The chain is built from TRBV19 and TRBJ1-2; D not certain. The CDR3 protein is CASSIEGGWWGYTF. The CDR3 DNA is TGTGCCAGTAGTATAGAAGGAGGGTGGTGGGGCTACACCTTC.